Given below is one T cell receptor (beta chain) in context. The target antigen is unknown. This specimen belongs to a study of T cells expressing NK-cell markers. Study findings and constraints: Researchers report these clonotypes also headed the CD3+CD56-NKG2C+ fraction in four donors.

With UMIs, 5'RACE template switching was used to make TCR beta cDNA. TCRdb re-analyzed the 5' RACE reads; it lists each CDR3 protein once, without DNA. This repertoire includes roughly 450,000 distinct CDR3 sequences. Germline values: CDR1 MNHEY, CDR2 SVGAGI. CDR3 size: 15 residues. This sequence originates from a woman in her 50s in good health. The chain has TRBV6-5 and TRBJ2-3. Sequences were obtained from blood T cells: a sorted CD56 or NKG2C T cell subset, CD4+ or CD8+ T cells, or bulk PBMC T cells (not recorded which). This CDR3 reads CASSYGTWSGDTQYF.